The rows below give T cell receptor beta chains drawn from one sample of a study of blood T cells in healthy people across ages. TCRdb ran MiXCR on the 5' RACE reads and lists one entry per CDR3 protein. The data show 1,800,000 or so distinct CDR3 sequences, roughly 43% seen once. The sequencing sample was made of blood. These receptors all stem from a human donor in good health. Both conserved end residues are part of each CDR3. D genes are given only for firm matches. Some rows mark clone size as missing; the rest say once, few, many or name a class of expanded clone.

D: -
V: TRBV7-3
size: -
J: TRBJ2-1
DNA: TGTGCCAGCAGCCAGCAGACAGATTACAATGAGCAGTTTTTC
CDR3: CASSQQTDYNEQFF

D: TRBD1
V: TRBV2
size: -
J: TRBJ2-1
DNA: TGTGCCAGCACCATCGGGACAGGTTACTACAATGAGCAGTTCTTC
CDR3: CASTIGTGYYNEQFF

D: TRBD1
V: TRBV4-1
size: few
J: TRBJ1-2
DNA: TGCGCCAGCAGCCAAGAGGGGACAGGGGTGCATGGCTACACCTTC
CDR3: CASSQEGTGVHGYTF

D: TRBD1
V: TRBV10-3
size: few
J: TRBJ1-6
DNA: TGTGCCATCAGTGGGGACAGGAATAATTCACCCCTCCACTTT
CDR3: CAISGDRNNSPLHF

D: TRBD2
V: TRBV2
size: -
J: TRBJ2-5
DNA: TGTGCCAGCAGTCCGGGACTAGGGATTAATGAGCAGTACTTC
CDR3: CASSPGLGINEQYF

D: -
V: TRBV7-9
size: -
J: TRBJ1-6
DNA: TGTGCCAGCAGCTTACTTTTTGATACAGGATCACCCCTCCACTTT
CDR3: CASSLLFDTGSPLHF

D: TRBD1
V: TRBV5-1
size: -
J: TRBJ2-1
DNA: TGCGCCAGCAGCTTCGACAGGGCAGCAGAGACCCAGTTCTTC
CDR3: CASSFDRAAETQFF

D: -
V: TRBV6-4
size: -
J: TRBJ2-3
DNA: TGTGCCAGCAGTGACCCGCTTCGCACAGATACGCAGTATTTT
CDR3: CASSDPLRTDTQYF

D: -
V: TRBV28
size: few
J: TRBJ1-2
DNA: TGTGCCAGCAGCCGCGGGGGTGCTTACTATGGCTACACCTTC
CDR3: CASSRGGAYYGYTF

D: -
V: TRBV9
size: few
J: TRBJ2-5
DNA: TGTGCCAGCAGCGCGACAGCACGGGAGACCCAGTACTTC
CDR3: CASSATARETQYF

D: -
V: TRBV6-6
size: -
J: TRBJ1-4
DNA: TGTGCCAGCAGTCTCGGGGGGACGCGAGGGAAACTGTTTTTT
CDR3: CASSLGGTRGKLFF

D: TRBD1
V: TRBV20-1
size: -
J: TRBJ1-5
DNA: TGCAGTGCTAGAGATGGGACAGGGGGACAGCCCCAGCATTTT
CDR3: CSARDGTGGQPQHF

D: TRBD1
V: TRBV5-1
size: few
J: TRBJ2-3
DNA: TGCGCCAGCAGCTCAATGACAGGGGGCGCAGCAGATACGCAGTATTTT
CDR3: CASSSMTGGAADTQYF

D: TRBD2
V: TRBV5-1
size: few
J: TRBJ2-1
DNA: TGCGCCAGCAGCTTGGAGACTAGCAGCGCGGTGCAGTTCTTC
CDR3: CASSLETSSAVQFF

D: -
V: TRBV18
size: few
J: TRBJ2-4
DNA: TGTGCCAGCTCACCTTCGTCGGGAGCCCAAAACATTCAGTACTTC
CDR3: CASSPSSGAQNIQYF

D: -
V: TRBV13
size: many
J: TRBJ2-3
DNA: TGTGCCAGCAGCTTACTTATGCGACCGATCGGAGATACGCAGTATTTT
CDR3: CASSLLMRPIGDTQYF

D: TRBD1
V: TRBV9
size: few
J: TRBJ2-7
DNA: TGTGCCAGCAGCGTAGTGGGGACAGGGGCACTCTACGAGCAGTACTTC
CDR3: CASSVVGTGALYEQYF

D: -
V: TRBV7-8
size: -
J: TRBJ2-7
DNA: TGTGCCAGCAGCTCGCACAGGGTTAGGTCCTACGAGCAGTACTTC
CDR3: CASSSHRVRSYEQYF

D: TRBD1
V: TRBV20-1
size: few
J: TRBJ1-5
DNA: TGCAGTGCTAGAGATTACTCCGGGACAGGAGATAATCAGCCCCAGCATTTT
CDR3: CSARDYSGTGDNQPQHF

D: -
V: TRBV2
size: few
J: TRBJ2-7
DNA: TGTGCCAGCACCCTAACAGCCTACTCCTACGAGCAGTACTTC
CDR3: CASTLTAYSYEQYF

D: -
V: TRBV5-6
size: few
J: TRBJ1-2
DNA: TGTGCCAGCAGCACGGACGTAGTTCCCCGCTACACCTTC
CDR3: CASSTDVVPRYTF

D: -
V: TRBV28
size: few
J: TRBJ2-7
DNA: TGTGCCAGCAGCCCCAGTGACATTGTCTACGAGCAGTACTTC
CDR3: CASSPSDIVYEQYF

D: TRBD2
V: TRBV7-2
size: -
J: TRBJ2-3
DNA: TGTGCCAGCACCCTAGGGACTAACGGGGGTCCGCAGTATTTT
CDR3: CASTLGTNGGPQYF

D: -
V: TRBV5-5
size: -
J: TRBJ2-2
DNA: TGTGCCAGCACCACCCTCGGGACGGCCACCGGGGAGCTGTTTTTT
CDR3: CASTTLGTATGELFF

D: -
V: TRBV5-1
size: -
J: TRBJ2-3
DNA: TGCGCCAGCAGTCCCGGACAGACCACAGATGCGCAGTATTTT
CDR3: CASSPGQTTDAQYF

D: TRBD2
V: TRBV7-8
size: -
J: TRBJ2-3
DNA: TGTGCCAGCAGCACAAGGGGCGGGGGGGCCGGAGATACGCAGTATTTT
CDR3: CASSTRGGGAGDTQYF

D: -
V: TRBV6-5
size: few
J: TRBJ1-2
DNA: TGTGCCAGCACCTTGCAAAGAGGGGCTAACTATGGCTACACCTTC
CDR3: CASTLQRGANYGYTF

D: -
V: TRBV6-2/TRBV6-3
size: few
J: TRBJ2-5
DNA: TGTGCCAGCAGTCGCCGGGGCAGGGGAGAGACCCAGTACTTC
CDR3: CASSRRGRGETQYF

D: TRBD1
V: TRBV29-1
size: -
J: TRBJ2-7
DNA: TGCAGCGTTACGGGAAATGGGGACAGGTCTTTCTACGAGCAGTACTTC
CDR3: CSVTGNGDRSFYEQYF

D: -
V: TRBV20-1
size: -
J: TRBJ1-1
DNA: TGCAGTGTTACATGGGGCACTGAAGCTTTCTTT
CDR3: CSVTWGTEAFF

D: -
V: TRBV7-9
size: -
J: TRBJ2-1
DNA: TGTGCCAGCACACCTGAGCAGTTCTTC
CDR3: CASTPEQFF

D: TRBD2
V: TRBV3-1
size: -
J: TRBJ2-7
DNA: TGTGCCAGCAGCCAGGGAGTAACGGGGACTACCTACGAGCAGTACTTC
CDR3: CASSQGVTGTTYEQYF

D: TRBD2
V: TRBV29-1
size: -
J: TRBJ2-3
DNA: TGCAGCGTTGAATGGTACCTAGCGGGCCTCACAGATACGCAGTATTTT
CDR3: CSVEWYLAGLTDTQYF